This is a list of T cell receptor beta chains from one sample in a study of CD8 T cells in acute hepatitis C reinfection. The method was immunoSEQ multiplex PCR; TCRdb's version includes in-frame clones alone and lacks a portion of them. The sample includes hundreds of clones, around 70% seen only once; the top ten take about 12%. The source was HCV NS3-1073 tetramer-sorted CD8+ T cells from PBMCs, collected at follow-up. These receptors were collected from a man aged 40-49 years who spontaneously cleared hepatitis C infection. Both conserved end residues are part of each CDR3. The D gene is left open where the match is weak.

v_gene,d_gene,j_gene,CDR3aa
TRBV4-2,-,TRBJ1-1,CASSQEVGTEAFF
TRBV5-5,TRBD1,TRBJ1-2,CASSGETGTGIYGYTF
TRBV29-1,-,TRBJ2-3,CSVCGLGGMENTQYF
TRBV4-1,-,TRBJ1-1,CASSHSAEAAFF
TRBV5-1,-,TRBJ1-1,CASSPWQGNTEAFF
TRBV4-3,TRBD1,TRBJ2-7,CASSQDFGTGSPDLYEQYF
TRBV4-1,-,TRBJ1-1,CASSVQENTEAFF
TRBV6-5,-,TRBJ1-2,CASSPGTGYGYTF
TRBV4-3,TRBD1,TRBJ1-6,CASSQELSAGGGSPLHF
TRBV6-5,-,TRBJ2-7,CASSYGRGVSYEQYF
TRBV6-1,-,TRBJ2-7,CASSPLTGESYEQYF
TRBV7-8,-,TRBJ2-5,CASSSSSGQLEGTQYF
TRBV4-3,TRBD2,TRBJ2-1,CASSQELAGGLGEQFF
TRBV1,-,TRBJ2-2,CTSSQDTRPSGDNTGELFF
TRBV4-3,-,TRBJ1-2,CASSPLEGNYGYTF
TRBV5-1,-,TRBJ2-1,CASSFSASPPDDNEQFF
TRBV15,-,TRBJ1-2,CATSNEKSESYGYTF
TRBV12-5,-,TRBJ2-7,CASGSLQGYEQYF
TRBV25-1,-,TRBJ1-2,CASSDDIGRNDYGYTF
TRBV4-2,TRBD2,TRBJ2-2,CASSQEGGGAPGELFF
TRBV30,-,TRBJ1-1,CAWRPGAETEAFF
TRBV2,TRBD2,TRBJ2-7,CASSPLLAREQYF
TRBV7-9,TRBD2,TRBJ2-7,CASSVIGTSGFYEQYF
TRBV4-1,-,TRBJ2-7,CASSQEWGPLEQYF
TRBV7-2,TRBD2,TRBJ2-5,CASSLPGTSGGYQETQYF
TRBV4-2,-,TRBJ1-1,CASSQEHGAEAFF
TRBV4-2,TRBD1,TRBJ2-2,CASSQEVTGAPGELFF
TRBV28,-,TRBJ2-7,CASSWVGVTYEQYF
TRBV9,-,TRBJ2-5,CASSVESSSKETQYF
TRBV5-1,-,TRBJ1-4,CASSLGAPGEKLFF
TRBV2,-,TRBJ2-7,CASNEELGLAYSYEQYF
TRBV6-1,TRBD1,TRBJ2-7,CASIGQGIYEQYF
TRBV4-1,-,TRBJ1-4,CASSQQPGDEKLFF